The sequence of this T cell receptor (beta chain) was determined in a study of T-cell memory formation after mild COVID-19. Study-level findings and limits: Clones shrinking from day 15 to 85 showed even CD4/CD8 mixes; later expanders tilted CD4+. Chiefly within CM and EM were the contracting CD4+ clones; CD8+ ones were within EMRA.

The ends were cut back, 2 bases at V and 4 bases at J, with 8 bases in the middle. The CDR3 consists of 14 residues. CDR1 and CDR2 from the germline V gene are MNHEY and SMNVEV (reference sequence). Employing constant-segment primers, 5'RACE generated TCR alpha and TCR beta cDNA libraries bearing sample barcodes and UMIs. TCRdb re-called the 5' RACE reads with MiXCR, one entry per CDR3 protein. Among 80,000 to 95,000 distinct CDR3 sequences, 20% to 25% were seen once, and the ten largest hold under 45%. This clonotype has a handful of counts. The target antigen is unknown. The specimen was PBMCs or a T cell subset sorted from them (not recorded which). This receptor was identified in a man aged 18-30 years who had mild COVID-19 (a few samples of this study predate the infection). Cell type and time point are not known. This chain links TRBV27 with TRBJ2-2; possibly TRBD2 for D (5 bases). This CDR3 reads CASSLVGSTGELFF. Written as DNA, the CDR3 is TGTGCCAGCAGTTTAGTGGGGAGCACCGGGGAGCTGTTTTTT.